This T cell receptor beta chain emerged from a study of blood T cell repertoires in COVID-19. This CDR3 is 14 amino acids long. The V end was cut by 1 base, the J end by 3 bases, with 7 bases between. The germline V gene has CDR1 SEHNR and CDR2 FQNEAQ (reference sequence). Method: immunoSEQ multiplex PCR; TCRdb's copy keeps in-frame clones and lacks some. The sample consists of roughly 260,000 clones, over 75% of them appearing once. The sequenced material came from peripheral blood. This receptor was taken from a woman in her fifties or sixties with acute or convalescent COVID-19. The rearrangement joins TRBV7-9 to TRBJ2-1; D call uncertain. Here the CDR3 DNA reads TGTGCCAGCAGCTTAGGGCTTATCTACAATGAGCAGTTCTTC. Its translation is CASSLGLIYNEQFF.